The 21 T cell receptor beta chains below all came from one sample that was sequenced in a study of blood T cells in healthy people across ages. Alongside a J-beta primer mix, a sample-barcoded 5' primer served in a second PCR lasting roughly 6 to 11 cycles. TCRdb re-called the 5' RACE reads with MiXCR, one entry per CDR3 protein. This table holds more than 1,000,000 distinct CDR3 sequences, almost 25% found once. In addition, the sample was reused for a study of T cells of mothers and their children.

Sequenced input: blood. The receptors originated from a girl aged 2-9 years in good health.

The chain is built from TRBV7-9 and TRBJ2-7, with TRBD1 identical over 7 bases. CDR1 is SEHNR, CDR2 FQNEAQ, per germline (reference sequence). Trimming took 2 bases from V and 3 from J; bases not matched to a gene: 7. This CDR3 has 15 amino acids. The CDR3 bases are TGTGCCAGCAGCTTACTCGAAACAGGGGACTACGAGCAGTACTTC. The encoded protein is CASSLLETGDYEQYF.

This chain joins TRBV7-6 and TRBJ2-1, with a tentative D call TRBD2 (5 bases). Trimming stripped 5 bases from V and 2 bases from J, with 13 bases between. The CDR3 runs to 15 residues. CDR1 and CDR2 from the germline V gene are SGHVS and FNYEAQ. DNA of the CDR3: TGTGCCAGCAGCCCGGGGTTGGGGACCTACAATGAGCAGTTCTTC. Amino acids: CASSPGLGTYNEQFF.

Only a few counts were recorded for this clonotype. The chain couples TRBV28 to TRBJ2-4; D unresolved. CDR3 length equals 16 residues. Germline CDR1 and CDR2: MDHEN and SYDVKM. V was shortened by 3 bases and J by 1 base, with 13 bases between the two germline ends. CDR3: CASSFVQERAKNIQYF. The CDR3 nucleotides read TGTGCCAGCAGTTTTGTTCAGGAGAGGGCCAAAAACATTCAGTACTTC.

The V call is TRBV14, the J call TRBJ1-1, with D possibly TRBD1 on 5 matching bases. Looked up from germline, CDR1 is SGHDN and CDR2 is FVKESK. CDR3 size: 11 residues. The V and J ends lost 3 bases and 12 bases respectively, with 11 bases between them. The CDR3 reads CASSHPGATFF. The CDR3 coding sequence is TGTGCCAGCAGCCACCCCGGGGCAACTTTCTTT.

The genes are TRBV20-1 and TRBJ2-7, with 9 bases aligning to TRBD2. V gave up 0 bases and J gave up 6 bases; unmatched junction bases: 9. The germline V gene has CDR1 DFQATT and CDR2 SNEGSKA (reference sequence). The CDR3 consists of 15 residues. The CDR3 DNA reads TGCAGTGCTAGAGATCTAAGACTAGCGGTCCGCGAGCAGTACTTC. The encoded protein is CSARDLRLAVREQYF.

The table lists this clonotype with a few counts. V usage is TRBV28 and J usage is TRBJ1-6, with 7 bases aligning to TRBD1. The CDR3 covers 15 residues. Germline CDR1 is MDHEN and CDR2 is SYDVKM. V dropped 3 bases and J dropped 7; count of bases not matched to a gene: 6. The chain's CDR3 is CASSFLQGLNSPLHF. The CDR3 DNA reads TGTGCCAGCAGTTTTCTACAGGGGTTAAATTCACCCCTCCACTTT.

The rearrangement joins TRBV19 to TRBJ1-4; D is unclear. Trimming took off 7 bases at V and 4 bases at J, with 7 bases between the two ends. Germline V gene lookup returns CDR1 LNHDA and CDR2 SQIVND (reference sequence). This CDR3 spans 12 amino acids. CDR3 protein: CASTPSNEKLFF. The CDR3 region has the DNA TGTGCCAGTACCCCAAGTAATGAAAAACTGTTTTTT.

The chain has TRBV6-2 or TRBV6-3 and TRBJ2-3; D is undetermined. Trimming took 2 bases from V and 5 from J, leaving 5 bases between them. The V gene's germline CDR1 is MNHEY and CDR2 SVGEGT. This CDR3 spans 12 amino acids. CDR3 nucleotides: TGTGCCAGCAGTTACATTGGAGATACGCAGTATTTT. Protein sequence: CASSYIGDTQYF.

This clonotype came up a few times. This chain uses TRBV28 with TRBJ1-2; 7 bases line up with TRBD1. The CDR3 extends over 13 amino acids. Germline CDR1 reads MDHEN; CDR2 reads SYDVKM. V shed 7 bases and J 4 bases; nucleotides not matched to a gene: 6. The CDR3, as DNA: TGTGCCAGCATGTTAGGGGGCGGCTATGGCTACACCTTC. Its translation: CASMLGGGYGYTF.

Only a few counts were recorded for this clonotype. The V call is TRBV20-1, the J call TRBJ1-2; 11 positions match TRBD1. The CDR3 has 15 amino acids. Germline trimming cut 2 bases from V and 5 bases from J; bases unmatched to any gene: 7. CDR1 is DFQATT, CDR2 SNEGSKA, per germline (reference sequence). The CDR3 DNA reads as TGCAGTGCTAGACTCCCGGGACAGGGGGTTTATGGCTACACCTTC. Its protein is CSARLPGQGVYGYTF.

This clonotype showed up just a few times. The gene calls are TRBV7-9 and TRBJ2-5, with D tentatively TRBD1 or TRBD2 (6 bases each). V dropped 3 bases and J dropped 0 bases, with 17 bases sitting between them. CDR3 length: 17 residues. CDR1 and CDR2 (germline): SEHNR, FQNEAQ (reference sequence). The CDR3 is CASSLAEGTSNQETQYF. In DNA, the CDR3 is TGTGCCAGCAGCTTGGCGGAGGGGACATCGAACCAAGAGACCCAGTACTTC. Looking up the rest from reference TRBV7-9 and TRBJ2-5 gives the full variable domain: DTGVSQNPRHKITKRGQNVTFRCDPISEHNRLYWYRQTLGQGPEFLTYFQNEAQLEKSRLLSDRFSAERPKGSFSTLEIQRTEQGDSAMYLCASSLAEGTSNQETQYFGPGTRLLVL.

The chain joins TRBV3-1 to TRBJ1-2; 7 bases map to TRBD1. The CDR3 length is 14 residues. The V gene end was trimmed by 5 bases and the J gene end by 6 bases; junction bases not matched to a gene: 9. CDR1 is LGHDT, CDR2 YNNKEL, per germline (reference sequence). CDR3 amino acids: CASSESGTEDGYTF. The CDR3 bases are TGTGCCAGCAGCGAAAGCGGGACAGAGGATGGCTACACCTTC.

The sample holds a few counts of this clonotype. The chain links TRBV5-6 to TRBJ2-5, with D perhaps TRBD2 (6 bases). The germline gives CDR1 SGHDT, CDR2 YYEEEE. V was shortened by 3 bases and J by 2 bases, with 11 bases between the two germline ends. The CDR3 totals 14 residues. CDR3 sequence reads: CASSYPDYQETQYF. The CDR3 DNA follows: TGTGCCAGCAGCTACCCGGACTATCAAGAGACCCAGTACTTC. The variable domain in full, with the rest retrieved from reference TRBV5-6 and TRBJ2-5, is DAGVTQSPTHLIKTRGQQVTLRCSPKSGHDTVSWYQQALGQGPQFIFQYYEEEERQRGNFPDRFSGHQFPNYSSELNVNALLLGDSALYLCASSYPDYQETQYFGPGTRLLVL.

This clonotype came up a few times. The gene calls are TRBV7-6 and TRBJ2-7; 8 bases are shared with TRBD1. CDR1 and CDR2 (germline): SGHVS, FNYEAQ. The CDR3 loop spans 15 amino acids. V lost 3 bases to trimming and J lost 3 bases; unmatched junction nucleotides: 7. The CDR3 reads CASSLVRQGIYEQYF. The CDR3 nucleotides are TGTGCCAGCAGCTTGGTGCGACAGGGGATCTACGAGCAGTACTTC.

The chain links TRBV10-3 to TRBJ2-5, with D possibly TRBD2 on 5 matching bases. The J call may not be correct, given that the DNA end is closer to TRBJ2-7. Germline assignment: CDR1 ENHRY and CDR2 SYGVKD. The CDR3 length is 15 residues. In nucleotides, the CDR3 is TGTGCCATCAGTGAGGTCGGACTGGCCACCTACGAGCAGTACTTC. This codes for CAISEVGLATYEQYF.

This clonotype was seen more than once but under ten times. The genes are TRBV14 and TRBJ1-2; D is undetermined. Germline assignment: CDR1 SGHDN and CDR2 FVKESK. This CDR3 has 15 amino acids. Deletions cut 1 base from V and 8 bases from J, with 17 bases between. The CDR3 sequence: CASSQVTGSADGYTF. The CDR3 bases are TGTGCCAGCAGCCAAGTAACGGGGTCGGCTGACGGCTACACCTTC.

V usage is TRBV12-5 and J usage is TRBJ1-1; D unresolved. The CDR3 totals 15 residues. Germline V gives CDR1 LGHNT, CDR2 FRNRAP. The V end lost 5 bases, the J end lost 0 bases, and 13 bases lay between the germline ends. CDR3 nucleotides: TGTGCTAGTGGTCCCGCCGAGAGGCTGAACACTGAAGCTTTCTTT. This gives the protein CASGPAERLNTEAFF.

V usage is TRBV29-1 and J usage is TRBJ2-7; D could derive from TRBD1 or TRBD2 (5 bases each). CDR1 and CDR2 from the germline V gene are SQVTM and ANQGSEA. The CDR3 runs to 11 residues. V was trimmed by 5 bases and J by 9 bases, leaving 14 bases between them. This chain's CDR3 is CSVFSSGTQYF. The DNA for the CDR3 is TGCAGCGTTTTCTCTTCCGGGACGCAGTACTTC.

This clonotype turned up a few times. The J gene is TRBJ1-1, the V gene TRBV25-1; 8 bases line up with TRBD1. There are 12 residues in the CDR3. Germline V gene lookup returns CDR1 MGHDK and CDR2 SYGVNS. After removal of 8 bases from V and 6 bases from J, the junction contained 5 bases not matched to a gene. The CDR3 spells CASQPTGAEAFF. The CDR3 nucleotides are TGTGCCAGCCAACCGACAGGGGCTGAAGCTTTCTTT. The variable domain in full, completed from reference TRBV25-1 and TRBJ1-1, reads EADIYQTPRYLVIGTGKKITLECSQTMGHDKMYWYQQDPGMELHLIHYSYGVNSTEKGDLSSESTVSRIRTEHFPLTLESARPSHTSQYLCASQPTGAEAFFGQGTRLTVV.

V is TRBV28 and J is TRBJ1-1; D perhaps matches TRBD1 (5 bases). Germline V gives CDR1 MDHEN, CDR2 SYDVKM. V was pared by 5 bases and J by 0 bases, with 16 bases between. The CDR3 has 16 amino acids. CDR3 sequence (DNA): TGTGCCAGCAGTCCATCATGGGGCCAAATGAACACTGAAGCTTTCTTT. As protein: CASSPSWGQMNTEAFF.

This clonotype was counted between two and nine times. The chain couples TRBV18 to TRBJ2-1; D gene unclear. V lost 3 bases and J 14 bases, leaving 11 bases between the germline ends. Germline V gives CDR1 KGHSH, CDR2 LQKENI. The CDR3 covers 11 residues. CDR3 region: CASSPDEAKFF. The CDR3, as DNA: TGTGCCAGCTCACCGGACGAGGCCAAGTTCTTC.